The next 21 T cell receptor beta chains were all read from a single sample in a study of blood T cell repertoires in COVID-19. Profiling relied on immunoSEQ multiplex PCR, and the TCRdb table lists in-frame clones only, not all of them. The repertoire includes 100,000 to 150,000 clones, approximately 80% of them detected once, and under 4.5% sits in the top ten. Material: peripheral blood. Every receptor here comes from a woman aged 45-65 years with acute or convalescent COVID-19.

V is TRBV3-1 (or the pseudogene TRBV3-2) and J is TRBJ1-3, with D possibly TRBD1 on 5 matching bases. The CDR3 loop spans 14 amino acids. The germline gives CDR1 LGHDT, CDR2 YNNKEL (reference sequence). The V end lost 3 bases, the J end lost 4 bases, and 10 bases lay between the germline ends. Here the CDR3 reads CASSQPGIGNTIYF. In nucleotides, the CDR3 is TGTGCCAGCAGCCAGCCAGGGATAGGAAACACCATATATTTT.

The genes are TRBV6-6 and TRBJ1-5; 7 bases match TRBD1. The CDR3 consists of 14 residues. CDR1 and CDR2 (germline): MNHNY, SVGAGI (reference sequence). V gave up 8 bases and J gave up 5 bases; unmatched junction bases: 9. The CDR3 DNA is TGTGCCAGCGCTCCCCGACAGGGTGATCAGCCCCAGCATTTT. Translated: CASAPRQGDQPQHF.

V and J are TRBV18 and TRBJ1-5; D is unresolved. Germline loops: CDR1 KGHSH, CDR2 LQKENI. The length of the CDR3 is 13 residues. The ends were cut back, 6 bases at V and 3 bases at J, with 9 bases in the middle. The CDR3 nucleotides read TGTGCCAGCTCTACAGCCCTCAATCAGCCCCAGCATTTT. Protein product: CASSTALNQPQHF.

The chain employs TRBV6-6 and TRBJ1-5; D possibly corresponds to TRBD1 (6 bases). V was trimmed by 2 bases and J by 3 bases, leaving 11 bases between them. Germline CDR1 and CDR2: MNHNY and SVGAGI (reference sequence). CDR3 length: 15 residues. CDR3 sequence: CASSYEGQYNQPQHF. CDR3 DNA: TGTGCCAGCAGTTACGAAGGACAGTACAATCAGCCCCAGCATTTT.

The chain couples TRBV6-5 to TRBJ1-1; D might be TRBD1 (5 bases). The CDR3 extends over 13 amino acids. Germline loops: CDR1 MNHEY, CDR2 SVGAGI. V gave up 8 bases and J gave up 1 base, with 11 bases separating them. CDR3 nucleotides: TGTGCCAGCTGCAGGGCTCAGAACACTGAAGCTTTCTTT. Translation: CASCRAQNTEAFF.

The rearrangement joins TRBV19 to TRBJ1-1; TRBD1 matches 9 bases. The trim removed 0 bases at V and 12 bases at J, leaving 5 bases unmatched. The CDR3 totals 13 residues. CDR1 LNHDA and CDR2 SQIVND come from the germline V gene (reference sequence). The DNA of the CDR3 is TGTGCCAGTAGTATAGACCGGGGACAGGGAACTTTCTTT. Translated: CASSIDRGQGTFF.

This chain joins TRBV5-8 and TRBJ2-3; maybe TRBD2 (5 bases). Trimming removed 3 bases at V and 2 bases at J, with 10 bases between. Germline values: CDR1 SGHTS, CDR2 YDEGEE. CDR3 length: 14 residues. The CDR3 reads CASSSAGPTDTQYF. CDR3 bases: TGTGCCAGCAGCTCTGCGGGCCCCACAGATACGCAGTATTTT.

CDR3 amino acids: CASDRTGDSPLHF. CDR3 bases: TGTGCCAGCGACCGGACAGGTGATTCACCCCTCCACTTT. The chain couples TRBV2 to TRBJ1-6; 7 bases are a match to TRBD1. Germline V CDR1 and CDR2: SNHLY, FYNNEI. Unmatched junction bases numbered 6, after V lost 8 bases and J lost 8 bases. The CDR3 extends over 13 amino acids.

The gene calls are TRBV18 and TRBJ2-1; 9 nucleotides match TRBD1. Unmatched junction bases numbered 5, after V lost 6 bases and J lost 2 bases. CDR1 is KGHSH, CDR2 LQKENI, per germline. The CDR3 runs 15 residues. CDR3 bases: TGTGCCAGCTCGGTCGGGACAGGGACCTACAATGAGCAGTTCTTC. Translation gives CASSVGTGTYNEQFF.

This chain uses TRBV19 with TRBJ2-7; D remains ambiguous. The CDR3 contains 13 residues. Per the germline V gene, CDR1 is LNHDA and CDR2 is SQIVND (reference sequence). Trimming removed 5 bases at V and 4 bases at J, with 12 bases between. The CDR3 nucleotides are TGTGCCAGTAGTCCCTCGTCCGGGTACGAGCAGTACTTC. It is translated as CASSPSSGYEQYF. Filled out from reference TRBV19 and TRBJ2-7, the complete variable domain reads DGGITQSPKYLFRKEGQNVTLSCEQNLNHDAMYWYRQDPGQGLRLIYYSQIVNDFQKGDIAEGYSVSREKKESFPLTVTSAQKNPTAFYLCASSPSSGYEQYFGPGTRLTVT.

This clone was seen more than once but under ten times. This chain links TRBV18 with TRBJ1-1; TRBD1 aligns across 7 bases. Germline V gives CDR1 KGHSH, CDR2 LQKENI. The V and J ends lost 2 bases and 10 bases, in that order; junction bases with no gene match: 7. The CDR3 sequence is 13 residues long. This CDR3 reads CASSPNRGDIAFF. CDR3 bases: TGTGCCAGCTCACCAAACAGGGGAGATATAGCTTTCTTT.

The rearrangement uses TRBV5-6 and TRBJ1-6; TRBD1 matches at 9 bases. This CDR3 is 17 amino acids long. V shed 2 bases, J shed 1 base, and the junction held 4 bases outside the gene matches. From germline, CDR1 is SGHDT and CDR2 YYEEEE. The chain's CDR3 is CASSFPGQGSYNSPLHF. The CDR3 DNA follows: TGTGCCAGCAGCTTCCCAGGACAGGGGTCCTATAATTCACCCCTCCACTTT.

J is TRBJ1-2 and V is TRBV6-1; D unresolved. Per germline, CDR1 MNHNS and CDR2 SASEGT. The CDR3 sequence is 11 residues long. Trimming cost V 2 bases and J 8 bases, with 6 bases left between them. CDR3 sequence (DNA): TGTGCCAGCAGTGAATGGAGCGGCTACACCTTC. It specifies CASSEWSGYTF.

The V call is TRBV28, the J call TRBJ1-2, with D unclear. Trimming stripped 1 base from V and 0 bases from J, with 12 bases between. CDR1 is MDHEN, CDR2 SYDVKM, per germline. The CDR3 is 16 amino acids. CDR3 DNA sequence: TGTGCCAGCAGTTTATTCCGAGCTCCTGCTAACTATGGCTACACCTTC. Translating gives CASSLFRAPANYGYTF.

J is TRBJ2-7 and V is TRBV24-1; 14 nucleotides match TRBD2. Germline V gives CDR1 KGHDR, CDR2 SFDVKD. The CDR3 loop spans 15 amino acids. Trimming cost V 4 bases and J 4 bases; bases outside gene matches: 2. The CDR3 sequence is CATSDGTSGSYEQYF. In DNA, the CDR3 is TGTGCCACCAGTGACGGGACTAGCGGGAGTTACGAGCAGTACTTC.

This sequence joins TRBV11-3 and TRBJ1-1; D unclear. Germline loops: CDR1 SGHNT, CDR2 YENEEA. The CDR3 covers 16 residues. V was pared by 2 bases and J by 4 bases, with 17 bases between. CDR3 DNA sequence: TGTGCCAGCAGCTTATACAGAAAAGGCGGGGTCACTGAAGCTTTCTTT. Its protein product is CASSLYRKGGVTEAFF.

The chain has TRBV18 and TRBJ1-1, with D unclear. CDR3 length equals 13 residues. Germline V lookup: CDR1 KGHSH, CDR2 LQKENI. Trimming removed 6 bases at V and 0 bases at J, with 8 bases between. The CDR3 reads CASSSGMNTEAFF. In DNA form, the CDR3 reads TGTGCCAGCTCCTCCGGGATGAACACTGAAGCTTTCTTT.

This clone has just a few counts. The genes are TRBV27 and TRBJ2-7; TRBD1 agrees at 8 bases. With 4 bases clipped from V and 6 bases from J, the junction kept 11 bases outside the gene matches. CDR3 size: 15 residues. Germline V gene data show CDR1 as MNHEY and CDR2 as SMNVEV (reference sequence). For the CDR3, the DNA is TGTGCCAGCAGTTCTTCCGGGACAGGACGTCGCGAGCAGTACTTC. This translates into CASSSSGTGRREQYF.

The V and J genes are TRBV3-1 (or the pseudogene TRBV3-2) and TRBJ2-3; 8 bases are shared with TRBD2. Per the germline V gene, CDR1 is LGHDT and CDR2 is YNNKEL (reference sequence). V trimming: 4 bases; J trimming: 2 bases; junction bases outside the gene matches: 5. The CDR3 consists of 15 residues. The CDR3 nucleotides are TGTGCCAGCAGCCCCCTGCGGGGGGACACAGATACGCAGTATTTT. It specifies CASSPLRGDTDTQYF.

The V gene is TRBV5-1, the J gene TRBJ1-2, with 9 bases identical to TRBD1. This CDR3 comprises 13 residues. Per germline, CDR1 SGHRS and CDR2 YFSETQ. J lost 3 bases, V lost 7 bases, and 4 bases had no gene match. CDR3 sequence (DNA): TGCGCCAGCCGGGACAGGGTTGACTATGGCTACACCTTC. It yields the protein CASRDRVDYGYTF.

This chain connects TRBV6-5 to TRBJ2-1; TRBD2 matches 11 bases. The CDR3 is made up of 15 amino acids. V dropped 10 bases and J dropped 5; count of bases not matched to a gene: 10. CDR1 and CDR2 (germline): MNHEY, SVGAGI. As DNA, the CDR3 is TGTGCCACCACCGCGGGGACTAGCGGCAACAATGAGCAGTTCTTC. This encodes CATTAGTSGNNEQFF.